This T cell receptor (beta chain) came from a study of T cell responses to AZD1222 COVID-19 vaccine. Clones were sequenced by immunoSEQ multiplex PCR, and TCRdb holds only the in-frame ones, with some missing. The table lists over 150,000 clones, about 93% of them singletons. The sequence came from an adult who received the MenACWY meningococcal vaccine as a control. The source was peripheral blood, collected 28 days after the second dose of the MenACWY control vaccine.

The CDR3 DNA is TGTGCCAGCAGTGAATGGGGCCAGGGTAATTCACCCCTCCACTTT. This codes for CASSEWGQGNSPLHF. This chain joins TRBV25-1 and TRBJ1-6; maybe TRBD1 (5 bases). V was shortened by 1 base and J by 6 bases, with 10 bases between the two germline ends. CDR1 MGHDK and CDR2 SYGVNS come from the germline V gene. This CDR3 is built from 15 residues.